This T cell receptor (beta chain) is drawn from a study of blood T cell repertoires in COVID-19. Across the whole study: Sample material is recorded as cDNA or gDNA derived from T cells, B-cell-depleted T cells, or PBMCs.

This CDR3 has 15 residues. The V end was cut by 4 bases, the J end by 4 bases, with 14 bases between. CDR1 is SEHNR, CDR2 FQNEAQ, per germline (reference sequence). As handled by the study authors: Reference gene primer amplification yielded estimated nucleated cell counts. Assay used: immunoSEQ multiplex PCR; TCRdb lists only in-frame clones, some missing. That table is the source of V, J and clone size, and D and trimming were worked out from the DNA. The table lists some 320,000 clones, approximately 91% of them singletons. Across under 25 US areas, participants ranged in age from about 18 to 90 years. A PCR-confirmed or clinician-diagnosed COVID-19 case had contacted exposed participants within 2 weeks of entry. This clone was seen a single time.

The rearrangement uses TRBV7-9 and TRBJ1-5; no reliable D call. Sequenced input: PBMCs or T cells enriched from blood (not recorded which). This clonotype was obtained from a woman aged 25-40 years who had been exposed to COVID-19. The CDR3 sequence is CASSSGKRRNQPQHF. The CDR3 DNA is TGTGCCAGCAGCTCCGGAAAGAGGAGGAATCAGCCCCAGCATTTT.